This T cell receptor beta chain is from a study of blood T cell repertoires in COVID-19. Turning to this clone: The same CDR3 arises from other DNA sequences in this sample as well.

Authors' methods: Reference gene primer amplification gave estimated nucleated cell counts. Only in-frame clones appear in the TCRdb table, and some are missing; sequencing was by immunoSEQ multiplex PCR. V, J and clone size are those of that table, while D and trimming were read from the DNA. The sample carries hundreds of thousands of clones, about 89% recorded once. Germline V gene sequence: CDR1 SGHTA, CDR2 FQGNSA. V was clipped by 4 bases and J by 5 bases; unmatched bases: 4. CDR3 length: 14 residues. The sample taken for sequencing was PBMCs or T cells enriched from blood (not recorded which). This rearrangement joins TRBV7-2 to TRBJ2-5; 10 bases are shared with TRBD1. This TCR derives from a woman aged 40 to 50 who had recovered from COVID-19. CDR3 DNA: TGTGCCAGCAGCTCAGACAGGGGGCGGGAGACCCAGTACTTC. It specifies CASSSDRGRETQYF.